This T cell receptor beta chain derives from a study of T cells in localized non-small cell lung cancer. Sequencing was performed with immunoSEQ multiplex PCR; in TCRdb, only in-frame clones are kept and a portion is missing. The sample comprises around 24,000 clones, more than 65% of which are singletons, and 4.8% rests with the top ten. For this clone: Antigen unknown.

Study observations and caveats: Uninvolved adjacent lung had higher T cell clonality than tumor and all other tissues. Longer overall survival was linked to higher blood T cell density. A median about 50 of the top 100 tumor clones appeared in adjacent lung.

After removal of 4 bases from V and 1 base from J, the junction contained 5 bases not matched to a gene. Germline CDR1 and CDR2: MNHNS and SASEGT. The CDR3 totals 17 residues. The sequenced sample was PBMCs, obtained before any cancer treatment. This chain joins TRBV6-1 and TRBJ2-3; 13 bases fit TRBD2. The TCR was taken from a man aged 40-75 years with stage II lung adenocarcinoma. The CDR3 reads CASSGTSGSLGTDTQYF. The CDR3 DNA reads TGTGCCAGCAGTGGGACTAGCGGGAGTTTGGGCACAGATACGCAGTATTTT.